This T cell receptor (beta chain) derives from a study of T cell responses to AZD1222 COVID-19 vaccine. Whole-study findings and limits: Increased Spike-specific TCR breadth and depth were observed after two AZD1222 doses. At baseline, seropositivity was found in only a handful of AZD1222 recipients.

Trimming shortened V by 4 bases and J by 5 bases, and 15 bases separated the two germline ends. The CDR3 has 15 residues. Germline V gives CDR1 SGHRS, CDR2 YFSETQ. This clone is a singleton in its sample. Antigen: not known. Libraries were prepared by immunoSEQ multiplex PCR; TCRdb keeps only in-frame clonotypes and omits some of them. The table has about 140,000 clones, approximately 90% seen once; the top ten hold approximately 2.6%. The chain links TRBV5-1 to TRBJ2-2; D may be TRBD1 or TRBD2 (5 bases each). Sequencing was performed on peripheral blood, taken on day 0 of AZD1222 vaccination. This TCR came from an adult in good health. In nucleotides, the CDR3 is TGCGCCAGCAGCGGGACGAGGGGTGGAACCGGGGAGCTGTTTTTT. Its translation is CASSGTRGGTGELFF.